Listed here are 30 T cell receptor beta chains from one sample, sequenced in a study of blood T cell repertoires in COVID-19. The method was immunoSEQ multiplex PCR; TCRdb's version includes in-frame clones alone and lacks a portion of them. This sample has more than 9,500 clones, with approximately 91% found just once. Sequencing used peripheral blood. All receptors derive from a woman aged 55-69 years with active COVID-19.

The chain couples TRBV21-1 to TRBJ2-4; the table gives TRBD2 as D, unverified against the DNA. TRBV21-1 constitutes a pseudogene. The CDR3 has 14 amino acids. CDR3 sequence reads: CASSADLAKNIQYF. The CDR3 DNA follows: TGTGCCAGCAGCGCTGACTTAGCCAAAAACATTCAGTACTTC.

The CDR3 coding sequence is TGTGCCAGCAGTCAGGGAGTGCCTCAGTACTTC. Translated: CASSQGVPQYF. The chain is built from TRBV6-6 and TRBJ2-4; D tentatively fits TRBD1 or TRBD2 (5 bases each). The CDR3 contains 11 residues. Germline V gives CDR1 MNHNY, CDR2 SVGAGI (reference sequence). With 5 bases removed from V and 12 bases from J, the gap between germline ends came to 11 bases.

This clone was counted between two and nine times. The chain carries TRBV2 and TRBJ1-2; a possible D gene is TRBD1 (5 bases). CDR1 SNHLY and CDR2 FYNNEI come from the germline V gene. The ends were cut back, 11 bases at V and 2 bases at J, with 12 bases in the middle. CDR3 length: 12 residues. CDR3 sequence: CASSTENYGYTF. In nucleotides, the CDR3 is TGTGCCTCCTCGACAGAAAACTATGGCTACACCTTC.

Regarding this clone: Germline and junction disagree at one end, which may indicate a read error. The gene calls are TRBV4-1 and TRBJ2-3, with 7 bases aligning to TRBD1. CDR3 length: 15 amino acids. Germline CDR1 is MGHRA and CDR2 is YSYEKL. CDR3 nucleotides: TGCGCCAGCAGCCAGCCGACAGGGCTCCAGATACGCAGTGTTTTT. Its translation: CASSQPTGLQIRSVF.

The CDR3 spells CAWNRGMPEAFF. The DNA of the CDR3 is TGTGCCTGGAACAGGGGGATGCCTGAAGCTTTCTTT. V gene TRBV30 combines with J gene TRBJ1-1, with 8 bases matching TRBD1. The CDR3 loop spans 12 amino acids. The trim removed 4 bases at V and 6 bases at J, leaving 4 bases unmatched. Germline V gene data show CDR1 as GTSNPN and CDR2 as SVGIG (reference sequence). The complete variable domain, with remaining parts taken from reference TRBV30 and TRBJ1-1, reads SQTIHQWPATLVQPVGSPLSLECTVEGTSNPNLYWYRQAAGRGLQLLFYSVGIGQISSEVPQNLSASRPQDRQFILSSKKLLLSDSGFYLCAWNRGMPEAFFGQGTRLTVV.

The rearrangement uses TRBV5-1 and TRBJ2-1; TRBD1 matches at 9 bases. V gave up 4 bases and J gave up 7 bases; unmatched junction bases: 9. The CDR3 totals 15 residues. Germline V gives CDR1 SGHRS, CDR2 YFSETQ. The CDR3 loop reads CASSRRDRDWNEQFF. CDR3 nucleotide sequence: TGCGCCAGCAGCCGGCGGGACAGGGATTGGAATGAGCAGTTCTTC. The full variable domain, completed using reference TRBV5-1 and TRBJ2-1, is KAGVTQTPRYLIKTRGQQVTLSCSPISGHRSVSWYQQTPGQGLQFLFEYFSETQRNKGNFPGRFSGRQFSNSRSEMNVSTLELGDSALYLCASSRRDRDWNEQFFGPGTRLTVL.

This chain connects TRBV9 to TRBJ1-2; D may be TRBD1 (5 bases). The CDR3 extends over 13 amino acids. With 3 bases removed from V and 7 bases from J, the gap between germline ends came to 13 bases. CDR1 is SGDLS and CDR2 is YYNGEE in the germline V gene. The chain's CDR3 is CASSDGSTVGYTF. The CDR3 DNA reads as TGTGCCAGCAGCGACGGATCGACAGTTGGCTACACCTTC. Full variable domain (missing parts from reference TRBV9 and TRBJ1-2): DSGVTQTPKHLITATGQRVTLRCSPRSGDLSVYWYQQSLDQGLQFLIQYYNGEERAKGNILERFSAQQFPDLHSELNLSSLELGDSALYFCASSDGSTVGYTFGSGTRLTVV.

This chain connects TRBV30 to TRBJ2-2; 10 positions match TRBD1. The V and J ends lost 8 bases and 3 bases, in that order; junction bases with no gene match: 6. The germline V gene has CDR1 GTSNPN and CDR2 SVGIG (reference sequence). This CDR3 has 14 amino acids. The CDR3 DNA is TGTGCCATAGGACAGGGGGAAGACACCGGGGAGCTGTTTTTT. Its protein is CAIGQGEDTGELFF.

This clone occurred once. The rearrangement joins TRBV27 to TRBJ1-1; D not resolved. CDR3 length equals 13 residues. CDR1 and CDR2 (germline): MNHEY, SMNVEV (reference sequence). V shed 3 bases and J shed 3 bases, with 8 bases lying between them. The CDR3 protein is CASSLRQYTEAFF. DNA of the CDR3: TGTGCCAGCAGTTTGAGGCAGTACACTGAAGCTTTCTTT.

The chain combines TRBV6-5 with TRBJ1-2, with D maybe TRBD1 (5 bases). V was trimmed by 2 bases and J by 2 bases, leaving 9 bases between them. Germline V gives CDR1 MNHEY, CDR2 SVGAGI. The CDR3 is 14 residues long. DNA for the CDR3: TGTGCCAGCAGTTACGAAGCAGGGAACTATGGCTACACCTTC. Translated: CASSYEAGNYGYTF.

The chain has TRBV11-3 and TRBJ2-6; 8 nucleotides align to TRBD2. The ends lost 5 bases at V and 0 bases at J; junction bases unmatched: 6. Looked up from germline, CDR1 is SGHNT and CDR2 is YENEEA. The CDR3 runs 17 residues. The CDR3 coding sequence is TGTGCCAGCAGCCGACAAGGGACTAGCTCTGGGGCCAACGTCCTGACTTTC. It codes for CASSRQGTSSGANVLTF. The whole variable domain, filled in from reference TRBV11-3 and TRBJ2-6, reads EAGVVQSPRYKIIEKKQPVAFWCNPISGHNTLYWYLQNLGQGPELLIRYENEEAVDDSQLPKDRFSAERLKGVDSTLKIQPAELGDSAVYLCASSRQGTSSGANVLTFGAGSRLTVL.

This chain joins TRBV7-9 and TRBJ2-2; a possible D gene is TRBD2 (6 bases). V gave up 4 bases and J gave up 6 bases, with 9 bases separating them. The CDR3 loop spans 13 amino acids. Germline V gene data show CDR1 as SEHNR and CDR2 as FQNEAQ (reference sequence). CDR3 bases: TGTGCCAGCAGCTGGGAGGTGGCCGGGGAGCTGTTTTTT. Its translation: CASSWEVAGELFF. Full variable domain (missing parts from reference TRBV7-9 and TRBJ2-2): DTGVSQNPRHKITKRGQNVTFRCDPISEHNRLYWYRQTLGQGPEFLTYFQNEAQLEKSRLLSDRFSAERPKGSFSTLEIQRTEQGDSAMYLCASSWEVAGELFFGEGSRLTVL.

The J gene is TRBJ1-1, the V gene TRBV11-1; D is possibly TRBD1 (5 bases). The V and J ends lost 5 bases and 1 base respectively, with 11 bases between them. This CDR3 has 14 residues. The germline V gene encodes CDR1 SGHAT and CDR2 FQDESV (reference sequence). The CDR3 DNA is TGTGCCAGCAGCCGAACCCAGGGGAACACTGAAGCTTTCTTT. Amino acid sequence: CASSRTQGNTEAFF.

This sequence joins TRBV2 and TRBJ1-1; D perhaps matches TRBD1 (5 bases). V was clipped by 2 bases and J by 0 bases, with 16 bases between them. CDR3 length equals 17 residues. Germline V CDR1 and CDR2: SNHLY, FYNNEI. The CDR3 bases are TGTGCCAGCAGTGAAATCCCCCAGGGCCCTTTGAACACTGAAGCTTTCTTT. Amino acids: CASSEIPQGPLNTEAFF.

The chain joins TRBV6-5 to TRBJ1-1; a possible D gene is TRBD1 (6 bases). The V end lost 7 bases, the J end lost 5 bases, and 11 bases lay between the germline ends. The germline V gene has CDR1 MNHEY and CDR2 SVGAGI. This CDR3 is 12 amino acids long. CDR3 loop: CASKGGRTEAFF. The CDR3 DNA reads TGTGCCAGCAAGGGGGGGAGGACTGAAGCTTTCTTT.

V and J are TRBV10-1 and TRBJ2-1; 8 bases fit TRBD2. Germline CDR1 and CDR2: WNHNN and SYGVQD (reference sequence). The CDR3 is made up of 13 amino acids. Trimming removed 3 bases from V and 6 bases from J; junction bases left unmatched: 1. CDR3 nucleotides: TGCGCCAGCAGTGAAGCGGGGGTCAATGAGCAGTTCTTC. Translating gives CASSEAGVNEQFF.

CDR3 residues: CSVEDLDRGARGEQYF. The CDR3 coding sequence is TGCAGCGTTGAAGATCTGGACAGGGGGGCGCGGGGCGAGCAGTACTTC. This sequence joins TRBV29-1 and TRBJ2-7, with 10 bases lining up with TRBD1. The length of the CDR3 is 16 residues. Germline assignment: CDR1 SQVTM and CDR2 ANQGSEA. V gave up 0 bases and J gave up 6 bases; unmatched junction bases: 11.

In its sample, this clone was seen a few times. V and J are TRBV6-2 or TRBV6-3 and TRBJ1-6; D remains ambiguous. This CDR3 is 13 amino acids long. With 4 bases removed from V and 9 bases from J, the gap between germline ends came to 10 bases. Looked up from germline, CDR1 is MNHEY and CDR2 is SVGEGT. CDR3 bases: TGTGCCAGCAGTTCACAGTATCCTTCACCCCTCCACTTT. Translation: CASSSQYPSPLHF.

CDR3 DNA sequence: TGCGCCAGCAGCTCGGGACAGAACACTGAAGCTTTCTTT. Translated: CASSSGQNTEAFF. The chain uses TRBV5-1 and TRBJ1-1; tentative D call: TRBD1 (6 bases). The CDR3 loop spans 13 amino acids. Germline CDR1 SGHRS, CDR2 YFSETQ. The V gene lost 3 bases and the J gene lost 1 base, with 7 bases spanning the gap.

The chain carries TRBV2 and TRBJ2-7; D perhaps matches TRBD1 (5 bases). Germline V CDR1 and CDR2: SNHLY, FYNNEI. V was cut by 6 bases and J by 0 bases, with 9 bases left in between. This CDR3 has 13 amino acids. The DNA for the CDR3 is TGTGCCAGCAGAAAGACAGTCTCCTACGAGCAGTACGTC. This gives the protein CASRKTVSYEQYV.

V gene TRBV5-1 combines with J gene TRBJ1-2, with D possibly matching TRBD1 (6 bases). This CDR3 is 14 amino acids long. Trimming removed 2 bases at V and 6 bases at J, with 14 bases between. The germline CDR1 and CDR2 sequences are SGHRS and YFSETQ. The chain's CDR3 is CASSLGGVSHGYTF. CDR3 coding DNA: TGCGCCAGCAGCTTAGGGGGAGTATCTCATGGCTACACCTTC. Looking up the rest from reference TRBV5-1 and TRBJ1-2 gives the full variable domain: KAGVTQTPRYLIKTRGQQVTLSCSPISGHRSVSWYQQTPGQGLQFLFEYFSETQRNKGNFPGRFSGRQFSNSRSEMNVSTLELGDSALYLCASSLGGVSHGYTFGSGTRLTVV.

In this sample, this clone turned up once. The DNA of the CDR3 is TGTGCCAGCAGCTTTAGATTAAGCGGGAGATCCTACGAGCAGTACTTC. Its translation: CASSFRLSGRSYEQYF. This chain uses TRBV7-6 with TRBJ2-7; 8 nucleotides agree with TRBD2. Germline lookup yields CDR1 SGHVS and CDR2 FNYEAQ. The J segment lost 1 base and the V segment lost 3 bases, leaving 8 bases of the junction unmatched. The length of the CDR3 is 16 residues.

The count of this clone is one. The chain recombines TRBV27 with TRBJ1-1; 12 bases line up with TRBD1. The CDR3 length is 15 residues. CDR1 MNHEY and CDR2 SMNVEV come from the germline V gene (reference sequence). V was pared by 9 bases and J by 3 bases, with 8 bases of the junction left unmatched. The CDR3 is CASGVGDRGHTEAFF. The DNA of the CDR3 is TGTGCCAGTGGGGTGGGGGACAGGGGGCACACTGAAGCTTTCTTT.

CDR3 sequence (DNA): TGTGCCAGCAGCACGGACAGGGGTTTCTACGAGCAGTACGTC. This encodes CASSTDRGFYEQYV. This chain links TRBV5-6 with TRBJ2-7; 9 nucleotides align to TRBD1. The CDR3 sequence is 14 residues long. Germline-derived CDR1 and CDR2 are SGHDT and YYEEEE. The junction had 5 bases not matched to a gene; V was cut back by 4 bases and J by 3 bases.

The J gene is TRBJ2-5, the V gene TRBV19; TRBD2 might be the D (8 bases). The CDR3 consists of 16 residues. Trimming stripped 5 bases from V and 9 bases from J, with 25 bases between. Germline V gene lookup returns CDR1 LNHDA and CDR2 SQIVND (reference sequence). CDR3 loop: CASSGGAGQPGGAQYF. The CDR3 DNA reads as TGTGCCAGTAGTGGCGGAGCGGGACAGCCCGGGGGGGCCCAGTACTTC.

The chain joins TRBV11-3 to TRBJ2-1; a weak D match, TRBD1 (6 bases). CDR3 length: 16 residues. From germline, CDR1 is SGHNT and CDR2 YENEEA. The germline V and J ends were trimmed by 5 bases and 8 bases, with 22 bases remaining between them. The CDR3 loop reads CASSKGTRAGEYEQFF. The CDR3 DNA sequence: TGTGCCAGCAGCAAAGGGACACGGGCTGGGGAATATGAGCAGTTCTTC.

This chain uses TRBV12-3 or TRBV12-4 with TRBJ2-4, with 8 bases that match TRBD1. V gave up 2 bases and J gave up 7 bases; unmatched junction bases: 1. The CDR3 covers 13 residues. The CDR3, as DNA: TGTGCCAGCAGTTTACAGGGGGCCAACATTCAGTACTTC. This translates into CASSLQGANIQYF.

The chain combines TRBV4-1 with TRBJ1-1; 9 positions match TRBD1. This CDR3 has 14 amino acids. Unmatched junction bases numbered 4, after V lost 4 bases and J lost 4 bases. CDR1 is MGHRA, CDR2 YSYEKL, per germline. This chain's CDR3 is CASSPRDRATEAFF. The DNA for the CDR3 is TGCGCCAGCAGCCCCCGGGACAGGGCCACTGAAGCTTTCTTT.

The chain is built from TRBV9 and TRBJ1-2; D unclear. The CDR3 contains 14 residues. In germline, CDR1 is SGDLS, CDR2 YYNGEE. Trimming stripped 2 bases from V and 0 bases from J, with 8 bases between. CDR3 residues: CASSVVSANYGYTF. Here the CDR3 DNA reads TGTGCCAGCAGCGTGGTTTCGGCTAACTATGGCTACACCTTC. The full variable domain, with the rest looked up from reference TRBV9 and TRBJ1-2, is DSGVTQTPKHLITATGQRVTLRCSPRSGDLSVYWYQQSLDQGLQFLIQYYNGEERAKGNILERFSAQQFPDLHSELNLSSLELGDSALYFCASSVVSANYGYTFGSGTRLTVV.

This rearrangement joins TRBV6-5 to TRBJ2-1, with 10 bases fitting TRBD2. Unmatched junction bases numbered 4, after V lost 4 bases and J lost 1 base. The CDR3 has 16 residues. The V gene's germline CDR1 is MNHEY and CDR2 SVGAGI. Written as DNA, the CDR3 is TGTGCCAGCAGTTCTAGCGGGAGTAGGTCCTACAATGAGCAGTTCTTC. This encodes CASSSSGSRSYNEQFF.